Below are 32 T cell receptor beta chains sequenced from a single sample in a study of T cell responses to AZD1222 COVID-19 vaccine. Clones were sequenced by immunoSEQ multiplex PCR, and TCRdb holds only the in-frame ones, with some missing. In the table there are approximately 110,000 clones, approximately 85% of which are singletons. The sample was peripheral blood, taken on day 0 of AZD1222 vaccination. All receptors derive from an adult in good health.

This chain's CDR3 is CASSLSTVRGGYGYTF. CDR3 sequence (DNA): TGTGCCAGCAGTTTATCGACCGTCAGGGGCGGCTATGGCTACACCTTC. The chain recombines TRBV27 with TRBJ1-2; D may be TRBD1 (6 bases). Germline lookup yields CDR1 MNHEY and CDR2 SMNVEV (reference sequence). Trimming shortened V by 0 bases and J by 4 bases, and 15 bases separated the two germline ends. CDR3 length equals 16 residues.

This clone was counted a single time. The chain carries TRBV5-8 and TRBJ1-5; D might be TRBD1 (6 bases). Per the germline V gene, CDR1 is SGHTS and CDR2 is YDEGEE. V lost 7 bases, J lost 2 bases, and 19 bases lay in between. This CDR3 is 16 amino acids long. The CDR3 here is CASLGGGRDGNQPQHF. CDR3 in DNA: TGTGCCAGCCTAGGGGGGGGGCGGGACGGCAATCAGCCCCAGCATTTT.

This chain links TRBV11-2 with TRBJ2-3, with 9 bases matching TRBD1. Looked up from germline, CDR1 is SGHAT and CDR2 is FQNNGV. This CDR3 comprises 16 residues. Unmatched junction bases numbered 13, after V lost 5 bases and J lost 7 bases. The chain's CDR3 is CASSAYRGPPQNTQYF. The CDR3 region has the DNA TGTGCCAGCAGCGCCTACAGGGGGCCCCCCCAAAATACGCAGTATTTT.

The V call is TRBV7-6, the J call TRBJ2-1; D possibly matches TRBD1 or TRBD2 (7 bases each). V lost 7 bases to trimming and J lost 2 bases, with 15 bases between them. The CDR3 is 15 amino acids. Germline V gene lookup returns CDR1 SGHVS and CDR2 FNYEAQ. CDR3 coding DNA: TGTGCCAGCACCACCCAGGGGGGGCCCTACAATGAGCAGTTCTTC. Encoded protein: CASTTQGGPYNEQFF.

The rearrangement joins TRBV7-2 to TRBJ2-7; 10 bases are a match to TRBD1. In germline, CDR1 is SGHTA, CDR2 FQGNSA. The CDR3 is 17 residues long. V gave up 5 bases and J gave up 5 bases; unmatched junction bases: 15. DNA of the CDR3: TGTGCCAGCAGCCCTTATCCCTCCGGGACAGGGGTCAACGAGCAGTACTTC. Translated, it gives CASSPYPSGTGVNEQYF.

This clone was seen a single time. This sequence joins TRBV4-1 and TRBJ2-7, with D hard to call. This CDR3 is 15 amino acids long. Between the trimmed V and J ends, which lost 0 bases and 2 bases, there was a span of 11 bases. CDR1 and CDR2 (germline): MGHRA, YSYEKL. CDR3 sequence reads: CASSQDVGRPYEQYF. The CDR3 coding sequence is TGCGCCAGCAGCCAAGATGTAGGACGGCCCTACGAGCAGTACTTC.

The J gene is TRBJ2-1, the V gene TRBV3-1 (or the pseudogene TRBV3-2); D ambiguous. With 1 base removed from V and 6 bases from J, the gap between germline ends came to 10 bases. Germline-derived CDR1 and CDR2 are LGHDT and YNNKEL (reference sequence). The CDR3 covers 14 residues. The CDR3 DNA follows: TGTGCCAGCAGCCAAGTCCGGGCCCCCAATGAGCAGTTCTTC. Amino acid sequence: CASSQVRAPNEQFF.

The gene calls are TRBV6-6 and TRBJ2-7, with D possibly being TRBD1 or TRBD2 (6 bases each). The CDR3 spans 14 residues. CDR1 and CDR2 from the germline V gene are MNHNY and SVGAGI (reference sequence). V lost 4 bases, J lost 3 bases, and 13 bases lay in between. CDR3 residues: CASSSWGAGYEQYF. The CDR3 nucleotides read TGTGCCAGCAGTTCTTGGGGGGCGGGCTACGAGCAGTACTTC.

In DNA form, the CDR3 reads TGTGCCAGCAAGCGCCAGGGAGGCGGCTACACCTTC. This gives the protein CASKRQGGGYTF. The chain recombines TRBV2 with TRBJ1-2, with D maybe TRBD1 (5 bases). CDR1 is SNHLY and CDR2 is FYNNEI in the germline V gene. The CDR3 has 12 residues. V lost 7 bases and J 8 bases, leaving 14 bases between the germline ends.

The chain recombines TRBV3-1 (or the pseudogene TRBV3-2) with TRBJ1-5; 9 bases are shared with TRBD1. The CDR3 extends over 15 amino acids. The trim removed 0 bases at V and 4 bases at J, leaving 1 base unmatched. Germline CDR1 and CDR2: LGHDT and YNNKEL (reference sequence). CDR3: CASSQDGQGNQPQHF. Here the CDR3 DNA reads TGTGCCAGCAGCCAAGACGGACAGGGGAATCAGCCCCAGCATTTT.

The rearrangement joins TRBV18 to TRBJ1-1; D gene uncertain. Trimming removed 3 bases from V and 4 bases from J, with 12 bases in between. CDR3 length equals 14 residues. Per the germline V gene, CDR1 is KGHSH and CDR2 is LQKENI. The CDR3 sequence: CASSPDWVGTEAFF. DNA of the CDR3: TGTGCCAGCTCACCCGACTGGGTAGGCACTGAAGCTTTCTTT.

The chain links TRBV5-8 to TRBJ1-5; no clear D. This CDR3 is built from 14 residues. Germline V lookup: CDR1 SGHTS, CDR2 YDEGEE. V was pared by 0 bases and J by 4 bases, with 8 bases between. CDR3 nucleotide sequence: TGTGCCAGCAGCTTGGTTTGGGGTAATCAGCCCCAGCATTTT. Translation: CASSLVWGNQPQHF.

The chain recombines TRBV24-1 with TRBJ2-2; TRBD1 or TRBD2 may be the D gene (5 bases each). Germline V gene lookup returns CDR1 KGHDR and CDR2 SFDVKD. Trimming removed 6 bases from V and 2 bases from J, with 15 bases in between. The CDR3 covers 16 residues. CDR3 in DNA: TGTGCCACCAGTCATCCGGGACCTCCCAACACCGGGGAGCTGTTTTTT. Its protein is CATSHPGPPNTGELFF.

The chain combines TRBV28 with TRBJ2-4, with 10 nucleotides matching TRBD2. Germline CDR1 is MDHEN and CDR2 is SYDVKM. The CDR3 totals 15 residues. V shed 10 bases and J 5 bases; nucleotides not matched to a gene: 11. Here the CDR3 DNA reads TGTGCCACCGGGAGCGGGGGGGCCCCGGAAAACATTCAGTACTTC. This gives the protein CATGSGGAPENIQYF.

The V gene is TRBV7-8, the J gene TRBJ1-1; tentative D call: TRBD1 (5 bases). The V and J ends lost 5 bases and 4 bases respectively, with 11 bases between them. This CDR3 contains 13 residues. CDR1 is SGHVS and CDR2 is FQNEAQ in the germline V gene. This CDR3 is CASSLRQITEAFF. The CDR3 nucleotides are TGTGCCAGCAGCCTGCGACAGATCACTGAAGCTTTCTTT.

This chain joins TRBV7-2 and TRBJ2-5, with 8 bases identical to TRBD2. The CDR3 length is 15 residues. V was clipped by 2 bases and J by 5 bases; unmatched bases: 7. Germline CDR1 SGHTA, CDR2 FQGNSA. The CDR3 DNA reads TGTGCCAGCAGCTTAAAAACGGGGGGGCGGGAGACCCAGTACTTC. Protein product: CASSLKTGGRETQYF.

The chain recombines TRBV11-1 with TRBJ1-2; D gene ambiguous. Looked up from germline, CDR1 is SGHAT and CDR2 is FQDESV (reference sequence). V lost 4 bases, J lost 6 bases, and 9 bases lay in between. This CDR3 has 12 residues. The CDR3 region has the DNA TGTGCCAGCAGCTACCACGGGGATGGCTACACCTTC. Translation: CASSYHGDGYTF. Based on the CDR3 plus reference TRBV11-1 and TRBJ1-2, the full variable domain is EAEVAQSPRYKITEKSQAVAFWCDPISGHATLYWYRQILGQGPELLVQFQDESVVDDSQLPKDRFSAERLKGVDSTLKIQPAELGDSAMYLCASSYHGDGYTFGSGTRLTVV.

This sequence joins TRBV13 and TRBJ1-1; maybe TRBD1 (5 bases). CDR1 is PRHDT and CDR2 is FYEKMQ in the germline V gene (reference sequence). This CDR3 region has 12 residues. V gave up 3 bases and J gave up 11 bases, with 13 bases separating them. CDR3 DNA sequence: TGTGCCAGCAGCTTTCAGGGCGGTATGGCTTTCTTT. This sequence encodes CASSFQGGMAFF.

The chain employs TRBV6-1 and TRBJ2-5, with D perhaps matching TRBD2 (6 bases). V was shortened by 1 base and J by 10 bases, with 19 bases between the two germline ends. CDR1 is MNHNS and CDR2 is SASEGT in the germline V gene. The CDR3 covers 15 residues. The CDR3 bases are TGTGCCAGCAGTGAAGGCTCAGGACTAAGAGAGGTCCAGTACTTC. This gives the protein CASSEGSGLREVQYF.

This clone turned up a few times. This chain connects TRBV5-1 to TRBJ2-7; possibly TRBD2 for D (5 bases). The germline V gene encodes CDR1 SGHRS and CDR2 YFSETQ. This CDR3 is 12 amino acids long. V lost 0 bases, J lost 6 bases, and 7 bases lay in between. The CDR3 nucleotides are TGCGCCAGCAGCTTGGTCGCGGGCGAGCAGTACTTC. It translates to CASSLVAGEQYF.

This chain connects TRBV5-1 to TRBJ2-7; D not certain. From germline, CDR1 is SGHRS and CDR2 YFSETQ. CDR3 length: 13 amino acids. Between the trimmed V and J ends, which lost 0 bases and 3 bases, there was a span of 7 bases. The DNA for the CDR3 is TGCGCCAGCAGCTTGGGCGCTAGCTACGAGCAGTACTTC. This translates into CASSLGASYEQYF.

The CDR3: CASSLSGRANTEAFF. CDR3 nucleotide sequence: TGCGCCAGCAGCTTGTCCGGAAGGGCGAACACTGAAGCTTTCTTT. The chain has TRBV5-1 and TRBJ1-1; D gene ambiguous. The V end lost 1 base, the J end lost 1 base, and 11 bases lay between the germline ends. The CDR3 totals 15 residues. Germline V lookup: CDR1 SGHRS, CDR2 YFSETQ.

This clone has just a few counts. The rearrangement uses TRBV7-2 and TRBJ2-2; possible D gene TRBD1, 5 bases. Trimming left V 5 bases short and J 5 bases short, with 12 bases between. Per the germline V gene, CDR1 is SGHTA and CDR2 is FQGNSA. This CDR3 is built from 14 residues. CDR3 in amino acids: CASSQTVGTGELFF. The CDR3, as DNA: TGTGCCAGCAGCCAGACAGTTGGGACCGGGGAGCTGTTTTTT.

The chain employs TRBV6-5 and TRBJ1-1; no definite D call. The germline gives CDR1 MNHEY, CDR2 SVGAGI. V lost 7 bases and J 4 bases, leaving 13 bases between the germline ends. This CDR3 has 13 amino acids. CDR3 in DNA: TGTGCCAGCACGAAGAAGTGGATCACTGAAGCTTTCTTT. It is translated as CASTKKWITEAFF.

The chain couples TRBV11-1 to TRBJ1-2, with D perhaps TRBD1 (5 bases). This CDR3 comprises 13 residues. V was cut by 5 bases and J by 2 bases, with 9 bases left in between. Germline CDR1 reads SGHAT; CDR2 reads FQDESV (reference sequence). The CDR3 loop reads CASSPGRNYGYTF. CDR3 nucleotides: TGTGCCAGCAGCCCGGGACGGAACTATGGCTACACCTTC.

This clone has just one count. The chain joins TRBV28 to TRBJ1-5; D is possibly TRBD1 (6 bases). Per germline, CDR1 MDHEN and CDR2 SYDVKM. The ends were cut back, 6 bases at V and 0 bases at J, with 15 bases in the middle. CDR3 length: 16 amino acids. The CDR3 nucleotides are TGTGCCAGCAGAGAAGCCCAGGGGTATAGCAATCAGCCCCAGCATTTT. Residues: CASREAQGYSNQPQHF. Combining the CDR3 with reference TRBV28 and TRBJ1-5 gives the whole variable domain DVKVTQSSRYLVKRTGEKVFLECVQDMDHENMFWYRQDPGLGLRLIYFSYDVKMKEKGDIPEGYSVSREKKERFSLILESASTNQTSMYLCASREAQGYSNQPQHFGDGTRLSIL.

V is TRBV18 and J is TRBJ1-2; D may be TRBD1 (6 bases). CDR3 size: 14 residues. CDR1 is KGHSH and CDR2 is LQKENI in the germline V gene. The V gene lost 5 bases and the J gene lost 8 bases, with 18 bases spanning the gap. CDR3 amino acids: CASSALTGTEGYTF. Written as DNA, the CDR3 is TGTGCCAGCTCAGCCCTAACAGGGACGGAAGGCTACACCTTC.

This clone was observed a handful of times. CDR3 DNA: TGTGCCAGCAGTTACTCGAACAGGGGGCTAAGAGCTTTCTTT. Amino acids: CASSYSNRGLRAFF. V usage is TRBV6-2 or TRBV6-3 and J usage is TRBJ1-1; the match to TRBD1 covers 9 bases. The germline CDR1 and CDR2 sequences are MNHEY and SVGEGT. The CDR3 has 14 amino acids. Trimming took 0 bases from V and 10 from J; bases not matched to a gene: 6.

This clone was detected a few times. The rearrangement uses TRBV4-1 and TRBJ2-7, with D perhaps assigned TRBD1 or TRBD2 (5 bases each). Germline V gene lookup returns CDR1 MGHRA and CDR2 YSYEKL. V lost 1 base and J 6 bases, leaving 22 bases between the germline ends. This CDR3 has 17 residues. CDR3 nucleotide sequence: TGCGCCAGCAGCCAAGGCCTTCCCCCTGGGACGGCGGGCGAGCAGTACTTC. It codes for CASSQGLPPGTAGEQYF.

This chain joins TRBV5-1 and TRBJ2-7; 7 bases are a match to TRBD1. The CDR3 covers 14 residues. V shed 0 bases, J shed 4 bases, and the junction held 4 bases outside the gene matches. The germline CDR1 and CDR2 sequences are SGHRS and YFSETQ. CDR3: CASSLEEGAYEQYF. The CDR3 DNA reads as TGCGCCAGCAGCTTGGAAGAGGGGGCGTACGAGCAGTACTTC.

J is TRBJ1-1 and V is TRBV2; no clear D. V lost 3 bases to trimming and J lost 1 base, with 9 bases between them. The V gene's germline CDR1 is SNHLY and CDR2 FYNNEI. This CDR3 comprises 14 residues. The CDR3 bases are TGTGCCAGCAGTGAGCGAATGGGGAACACTGAAGCTTTCTTT. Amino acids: CASSERMGNTEAFF.

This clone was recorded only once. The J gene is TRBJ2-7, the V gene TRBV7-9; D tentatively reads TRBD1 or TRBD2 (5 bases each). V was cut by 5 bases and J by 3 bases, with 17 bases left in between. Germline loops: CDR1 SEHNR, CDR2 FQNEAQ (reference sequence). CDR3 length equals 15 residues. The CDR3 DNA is TGTGCCAGCAGCCAAACCGGGACGTGGGACTACGAGCAGTACTTC. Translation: CASSQTGTWDYEQYF.